This T cell receptor (beta chain) comes out of a study of CD8+ T cells in alopecia areata (dated by TCRdb to 2017 to 2018). Turning to the overall study: Treated patients were enrolled in an open-label pilot trial of oral tofacitinib, 5 to 10 mg twice daily, for moderate-to-severe alopecia areata. Scalp clonality was compared across normal scalp (n=4), patchy alopecia areata scalp (n=8), and alopecia totalis/universalis scalp (n=8). Human TCRbeta sequencing covered scalp tissue and sorted CD4+ and CD8+ peripheral blood T cells from patchy and totalis/universalis alopecia areata patients and healthy controls. Disease severity in treated patients was measured with the SALT score, which quantifies the percentage of affected scalp surface area. TCRbeta CDR3 regions were amplified by immunoSEQ multiplex PCR using 35 Vbeta forward and 13 Jbeta reverse primers. Biopsies were taken from tofacitinib-treated patients at baseline and at 4 and 24 weeks of treatment, and a later scalp biopsy was taken in several of the tofacitinib-treated patients. Tofacitinib was given for 6 to 18 months, followed by 6 months of follow-up off drug to assess delayed response and recurrence. The study used high-throughput TCRbeta sequencing to examine T cell clonal expansion in alopecia areata, in both the C3H/HeJ mouse model and human patients. RNA was obtained with the PAXgene miRNA kit for fixed scalp, the miRNeasy kit for PBMCs, and the RNeasy kit for mouse skin.

Library creation used the immunoSEQ multiplex PCR assay. For TCR sequencing, RNA was extracted from every sample and reverse transcribed into cDNA to serve as template. SuperScript III was used to make first-strand cDNA, primed with a 2:1 mix of oligo-dT and random hexamers. A synthetic immune receptor repertoire was used to assess amplification bias, and residual bias was removed computationally. As for how the authors treated the data: Raw reads were preprocessed to remove errors, and CDR3 was defined by IMGT conventions from the conserved cysteine to phenylalanine. Clonality was calculated as 1 minus Shannon entropy normalized by log2 of the number of productive unique TCRs. CD4 or CD8 identity of scalp clones was inferred by cross-referencing scalp TCRbeta sequences with sorted blood CD4 and CD8 repertoires. In its TCRdb copy, this immuneACCESS table keeps in-frame sequences only and misses some clones. Where compared with another copy, unresolved V genes explain less than half of these, and the others have no known cause. V and J calls and clone size are given by that table; D and trimming were obtained from the DNA. This sample is represented by some 170,000 clones; around half of them were singletons. The top ten clonotypes cover about a tenth of the sample.

V sheds 7 bases and J sheds 6 bases, leaving 21 bases between their ends. According to the germline V gene (reference sequence), CDR1 reads SEHNR and CDR2 reads FQNEAQ. The CDR3 runs 15 residues from the cysteine to the phenylalanine. Only CDR3 DNA is held: 45 bases, read in frame from base 1. This specimen's time point label, per the study, means: less than 25 weeks on oral tofacitinib. Interpreted using the paper, the treatment or condition label stands for: oral pan-JAK inhibitor, 5-10 mg twice daily. Peripheral blood and lesional scalp punch biopsies were obtained from patients with alopecia areata. PBMCs were isolated by density centrifugation and stained for CD3, CD4 and CD8, and CD4+ and CD8+ T cells were sorted on a FACSAria. The paper as a whole reports these results and caveats: Scalp TCR repertoire analysis is complicated because resident alphabeta T cells in normal human skin are also sequenced, whereas mouse skin is dominated by gammadelta T cells. Many expanded lesional clones were found to persist in scalp and blood during tofacitinib treatment, and relapse after treatment cessation may be partly explained by this persistence. Compared with normal scalp, lesional scalp had higher clonality and more expanded CD8+ clones, particularly in alopecia totalis/universalis, a pattern that suggests antigenic drive. Tofacitinib significantly decreased scalp clonality and the number of expanded CD8+ clones among the top 100 scalp clones. Because the treated cohort was small and had only one nonresponder, larger studies are needed to examine links between baseline CD8+ expansion and response. TCR sequences shared between patients were less clear than in mice, possibly partly because of HLA diversity in the patient population.

This clone was counted a few times. No cognate antigen has been identified for it. No quality values exist for individual bases; no much larger clone is one base distant. The TCR comes from a human donor with alopecia areata. Sequencing used CD8+ T cells sorted from blood, obtained at week 24, from a patient treated with tofacitinib. The rearranged segments are TRBV7-9 and TRBJ2-5; the D region possibly corresponds to TRBD2 (6 bases align). The DNA sequence is TGTGCCAGCACTCAACAGGAGCGGGTGATCAAGACCCAGTACTTC. It encodes CASTQQERVIKTQYF.